The entry below gives a single TCR beta chain sequence along with its context. Its antigen specificity is not known. No much larger clone is present one base from it, and per-base qualities are unavailable. Peripheral blood CD8+ and CD4+ T cells from healthy donors, Susac syndrome patients and multiple sclerosis patients were profiled using high-throughput TCR beta sequencing. Recently defined diagnostic criteria for definite or probable disease were met by the Susac syndrome patients. Bulk CD8+ and CD4+ T cells were purified by magnetic negative isolation, while CD8+ TEMRA cells were enriched using FACS. Blood was drawn into EDTA tubes, processed within 24 hours, and PBMCs were isolated by density gradient centrifugation. PBMCs intended for TCR sequencing were cryopreserved in liquid nitrogen and were subsequently thawed in a 37 degrees C water bath. Purity of sorted or isolated CD4+, CD8+ and CD8+ TEMRA cells was at least 90%.

RNA was extracted using the RNeasy kit, and about 0.45 to 1 ug of the RNA was reverse transcribed with random hexamers. TCR beta CDR3 regions were amplified with the immunoSEQ multiplex PCR assay covering 54 Vbeta and 13 Jbeta segments. To correct PCR amplification bias, a synthetic template baseline was used for both primer optimization and computational correction. In the authors' own workflow: Reads were annotated to V, D and J genes according to IMGT and were analyzed with immunoSEQ Analyzer, with only productive sequences retained. Clonality was calculated as one minus the Shannon entropy normalized by log2 of the number of productive unique sequences. Public and private clones were assessed among the 100 most prevalent clones of each patient and control. Clones were defined as Susac-specific if absent from the healthy and MS cohorts, from approximately 1,100 published viral clones and from other ImmuneACCESS disease sequences. TCRdb passed the public sequencing reads through fastp at Q25 and MiXCR, retaining productive beta sequences. Entries that share a CDR3 protein sequence are merged under the most common genes and DNA. The V and J calls here are based on TCRdb, not the publication. The sample includes about 170,000 distinct CDR3 sequences, with approximately 95% observed a single time. Approximately 0.12% of the sample lies in the top ten.

This record belongs to a study of CD8 T cells in Susac syndrome (dated by TCRdb to about 2019). Study-level background: Of the Susac syndrome patients who were sequenced, six had clinically active disease and about eight were in clinical remission. At blood withdrawal, Susac syndrome patients were either therapy-naive, taking corticosteroids (in some cases with IVIg as well), or taking IVIg alone. Repertoire sequencing was used to test whether CD8+ T cell activation and differentiation in Susac syndrome was antigen driven.

The trim is 3 bases for V and 4 bases for J, with a gap of 15 bases between the germline ends. From the cysteine up to the phenylalanine, the CDR3 has a length of 14 residues. The kept DNA is CDR3 alone, 42 bases in frame from the first base. Looking up the germline V gene (reference sequence) yields CDR1 DFQATT and CDR2 SNEGSKA. Overall results and qualifications from the work: The TCR sequencing and HLA analysis was acknowledged to have included a relatively small number of individuals. No clonal expansion was detected in the CD4+ T cell repertoire of Susac syndrome patients.

The chain is assembled from TRBV20-1 and TRBJ2-5, and perhaps TRBD2 as D gene, on 5 matching bases. The TCR comes from a human donor with Susac syndrome. Sequenced material: CD4+ T cells from PBMCs. The DNA sequence is as follows: TGCAGTGCTAGCCCCCGGGGATCCGCAGAGACCCAGTACTTC. Translated, it gives CSASPRGSAETQYF.